These 5 T cell receptor beta chains came from one sample sequenced in a study of T cell responses to AZD1222 COVID-19 vaccine. Profiling relied on immunoSEQ multiplex PCR, and the TCRdb table lists in-frame clones only, not all of them. The table includes 100,000 to 150,000 clones, about 88% detected once. The sample consisted of peripheral blood, taken on day 0 of AZD1222 vaccination. These receptors all stem from an adult in good health.

This chain uses TRBV28 with TRBJ2-3; a weak D match, TRBD1 (6 bases). Trimming left V 10 bases short and J 0 bases short, with 14 bases between. The CDR3 is 14 residues long. CDR1 is MDHEN and CDR2 is SYDVKM in the germline V gene. CDR3 region: CATHRVPSTDTQYF. The CDR3 region has the DNA TGTGCCACCCACAGGGTCCCTAGCACAGATACGCAGTATTTT.

V gene TRBV7-8 combines with J gene TRBJ1-2; D is possibly TRBD1 (6 bases). CDR1 is SGHVS, CDR2 FQNEAQ, per germline. The CDR3 runs 15 residues. V lost 5 bases and J lost 4, with 17 bases in between. CDR3 amino acids: CASSKGGLSGYGYTF. CDR3 DNA sequence: TGTGCCAGCAGCAAAGGGGGGCTGTCGGGCTATGGCTACACCTTC.

This rearrangement joins TRBV21-1 to TRBJ1-3. TRBV21-1 is tagged as a pseudogene. This CDR3 contains 16 residues. The chain's CDR3 is CASSKALLGAGNTIYF. CDR3 sequence (DNA): TGTGCCAGCAGCAAAGCGCTGTTGGGAGCTGGAAACACCATATATTTT.

The CDR3 DNA reads as TGTGCCAGCAGCCTGACGACTAGCGGGAGTGTTTCGGTGCAGTTCTTC. Translated: CASSLTTSGSVSVQFF. This sequence joins TRBV28 and TRBJ2-1, with 12 bases aligning to TRBD2. The germline CDR1 and CDR2 sequences are MDHEN and SYDVKM. This CDR3 contains 16 residues. V shed 6 bases and J 12 bases; nucleotides not matched to a gene: 15. Variable domain in full (rest from reference TRBV28 and TRBJ2-1): DVKVTQSSRYLVKRTGEKVFLECVQDMDHENMFWYRQDPGLGLRLIYFSYDVKMKEKGDIPEGYSVSREKKERFSLILESASTNQTSMYLCASSLTTSGSVSVQFFGPGTRLTVL.

The chain couples TRBV19 to TRBJ2-5; possible D gene TRBD2, 6 bases. Germline V gene sequence: CDR1 LNHDA, CDR2 SQIVND (reference sequence). V was shortened by 3 bases and J by 3 bases, with 17 bases between the two germline ends. The CDR3 has 16 amino acids. In DNA form, the CDR3 reads TGTGCCAGTAGTATGGAGGGCAGGCTCGGTAAAGAGACCCAGTACTTC. Its translation is CASSMEGRLGKETQYF.